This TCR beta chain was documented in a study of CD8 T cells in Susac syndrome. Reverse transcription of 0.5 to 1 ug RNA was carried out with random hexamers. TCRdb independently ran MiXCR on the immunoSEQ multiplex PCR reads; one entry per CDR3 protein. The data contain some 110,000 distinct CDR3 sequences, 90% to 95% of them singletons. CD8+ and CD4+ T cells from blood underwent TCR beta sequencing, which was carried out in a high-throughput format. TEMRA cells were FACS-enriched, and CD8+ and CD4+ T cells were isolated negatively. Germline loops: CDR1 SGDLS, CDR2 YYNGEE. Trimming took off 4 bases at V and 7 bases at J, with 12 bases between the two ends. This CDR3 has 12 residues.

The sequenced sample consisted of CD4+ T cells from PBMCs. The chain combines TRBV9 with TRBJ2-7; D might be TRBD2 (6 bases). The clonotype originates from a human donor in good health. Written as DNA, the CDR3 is TGTGCCAGCAGCCCCGAGGGAGGAGAGCAGTACTTC. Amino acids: CASSPEGGEQYF.